The source of this TCR beta chain is a study of CD8+ T cells in alopecia areata. Study results and limitations: Across lesional scalp, and particularly alopecia totalis/universalis, clonality surpassed that of normal scalp.

RNA extraction was followed by reverse transcription into cDNA, which acted as the sequencing template. The table came from immunoSEQ multiplex PCR; TCRdb's copy has only in-frame clones and leaves some out. The repertoire holds 140,000 to 150,000 clones, around 49% seen once, with approximately 1% in the top ten. Notes on this clone: The target antigen is unknown.

Collected material from alopecia areata patients comprised lesional scalp punch biopsies and peripheral blood. Cell sorting on a FACSAria was used to separate CD4+ and CD8+ T cells from the PBMCs. The CDR3 extends over 16 amino acids. Germline CDR1 MDHEN, CDR2 SYDVKM. V was shortened by 8 bases and J by 3 bases, with 20 bases between the two germline ends. The sample in question was CD4+ T cells sorted from blood, obtained at week 0. This sequence was found in a human donor with alopecia areata. The chain joins TRBV28 to TRBJ2-1; unclear D gene. CDR3: CASGSHESTSYNEQFF. DNA of the CDR3: TGTGCCAGCGGATCCCATGAGTCTACCAGCTACAATGAGCAGTTCTTC. Based on the CDR3 plus reference TRBV28 and TRBJ2-1, the full variable domain is DVKVTQSSRYLVKRTGEKVFLECVQDMDHENMFWYRQDPGLGLRLIYFSYDVKMKEKGDIPEGYSVSREKKERFSLILESASTNQTSMYLCASGSHESTSYNEQFFGPGTRLTVL.